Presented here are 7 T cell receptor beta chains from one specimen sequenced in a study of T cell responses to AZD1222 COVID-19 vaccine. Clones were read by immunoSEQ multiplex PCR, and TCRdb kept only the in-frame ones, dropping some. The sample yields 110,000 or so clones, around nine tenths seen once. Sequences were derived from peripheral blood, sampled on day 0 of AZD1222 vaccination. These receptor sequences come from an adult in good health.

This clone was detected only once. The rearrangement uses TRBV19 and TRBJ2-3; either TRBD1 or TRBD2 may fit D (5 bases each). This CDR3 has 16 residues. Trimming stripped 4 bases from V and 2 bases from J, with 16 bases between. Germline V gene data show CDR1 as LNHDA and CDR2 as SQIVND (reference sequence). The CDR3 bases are TGTGCCAGTAGTAATAAAGGGCAGGGAGTCACAGATACGCAGTATTTT. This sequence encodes CASSNKGQGVTDTQYF.

CDR3 DNA sequence: TGTGCCAGCTCACTTGGGGAAGAGACCCAGTACTTC. Protein: CASSLGEETQYF. The chain is built from TRBV18 and TRBJ2-5; the D is unclear. Germline loops: CDR1 KGHSH, CDR2 LQKENI. The CDR3 runs to 12 residues. Trimming took 4 bases from V and 3 from J, leaving 6 bases between them. The full variable domain, completed using reference TRBV18 and TRBJ2-5, is NAGVMQNPRHLVRRRGQEARLRCSPMKGHSHVYWYRQLPEEGLKFMVYLQKENIIDESGMPKERFSAEFPKEGPSILRIQQVVRGDSAAYFCASSLGEETQYFGPGTRLLVL.

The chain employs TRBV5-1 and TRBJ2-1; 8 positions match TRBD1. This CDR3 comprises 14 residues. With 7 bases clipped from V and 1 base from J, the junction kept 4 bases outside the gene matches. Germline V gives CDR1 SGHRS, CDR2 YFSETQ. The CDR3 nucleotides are TGCGCCAGCGATCGGACAGGGTCCTACAATGAGCAGTTCTTC. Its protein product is CASDRTGSYNEQFF.

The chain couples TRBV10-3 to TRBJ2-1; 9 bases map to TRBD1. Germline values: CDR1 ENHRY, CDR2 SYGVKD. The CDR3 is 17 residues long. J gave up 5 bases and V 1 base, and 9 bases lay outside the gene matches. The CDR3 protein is CAISEWRTGVMDNEQFF. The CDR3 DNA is TGTGCCATCAGTGAGTGGAGGACAGGGGTGATGGACAATGAGCAGTTCTTC.

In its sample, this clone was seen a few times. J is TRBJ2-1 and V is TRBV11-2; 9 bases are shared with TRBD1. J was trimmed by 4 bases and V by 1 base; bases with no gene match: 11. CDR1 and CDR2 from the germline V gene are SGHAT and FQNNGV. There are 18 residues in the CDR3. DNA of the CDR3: TGTGCCAGCAGCTTAGTTCCGACAGGGGGAATGGGTTACAATGAGCAGTTCTTC. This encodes CASSLVPTGGMGYNEQFF.

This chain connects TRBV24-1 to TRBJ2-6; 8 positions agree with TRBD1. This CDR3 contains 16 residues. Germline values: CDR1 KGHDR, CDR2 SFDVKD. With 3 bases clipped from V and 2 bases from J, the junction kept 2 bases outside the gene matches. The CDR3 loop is CATSDAQGAGANVLTF. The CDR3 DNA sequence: TGTGCCACCAGTGATGCACAGGGGGCTGGGGCCAACGTCCTGACTTTC.

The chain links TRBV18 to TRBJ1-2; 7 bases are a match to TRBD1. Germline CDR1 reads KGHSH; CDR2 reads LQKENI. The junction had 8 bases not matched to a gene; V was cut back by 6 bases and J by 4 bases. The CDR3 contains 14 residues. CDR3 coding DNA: TGTGCCAGCTCCACCAGAGCAGGGGGCTATGGCTACACCTTC. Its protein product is CASSTRAGGYGYTF. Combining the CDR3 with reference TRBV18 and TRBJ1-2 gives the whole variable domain NAGVMQNPRHLVRRRGQEARLRCSPMKGHSHVYWYRQLPEEGLKFMVYLQKENIIDESGMPKERFSAEFPKEGPSILRIQQVVRGDSAAYFCASSTRAGGYGYTFGSGTRLTVV.